This TCR beta chain was identified during a study of beta chain features in type 1 diabetes. About the study: All samples together contributed 85 million to 120 million sorted cells for examination. The study's findings and limits: Compared to healthy donors, patients appeared to have naive, central memory and Treg TCRB repertoires that were more alike. Lower insertion and higher deletion counts appeared at VDJ junctions in type 1 diabetes patients. Across all four CD4+ subsets, people with type 1 diabetes showed modestly shorter TCRB CDR3s.

As regards this clone: The target antigen is unknown.

Investigators reverse transcribed all isolated RNA, so they sequenced expressed TCRB transcripts. Using immunoSEQ multiplex PCR, the repertoire was profiled, and TCRdb retains in-frame clones only, with some absent. Among 900,000 or so clones, 15% to 20% were seen once, and the ten largest hold about 0.02%. The receptor was isolated from a young woman in good health. The material sequenced was naive CD4+ T cells from blood.

The CDR3 protein is CATSRGGTSNQPQHF. In DNA form, the CDR3 reads TGTGCCACCAGCAGAGGCGGGACAAGCAATCAGCCCCAGCATTTT. The chain has TRBV15 and TRBJ1-5; possible D gene TRBD1, 6 bases. V was shortened by 1 base and J by 1 base, with 8 bases between the two germline ends. CDR3 length: 15 amino acids. Germline CDR1 reads LNHNV; CDR2 reads YYDKDF (reference sequence).